What follows are 27 T cell receptor beta chains derived from one specimen sequenced in a study of blood T cell repertoires in COVID-19. Produced via immunoSEQ multiplex PCR; TCRdb's table is partial and in-frame only. The table lists some 220,000 clones, 84% of them singletons, with around 9.5% in the top ten. Sample: peripheral blood. The source of these receptors is a middle-aged man with active or convalescent COVID-19.

This rearrangement joins TRBV5-1 to TRBJ2-3; 11 positions match TRBD2. After removal of 1 base from V and 6 bases from J, the junction contained 4 bases not matched to a gene. The CDR3 is 15 residues long. Germline CDR1 and CDR2: SGHRS and YFSETQ. The CDR3 DNA reads as TGCGCCAGCAGCTTGTCGGGGACTAGCGGCGATACGCAGTATTTT. Amino acids: CASSLSGTSGDTQYF.

J is TRBJ1-3 and V is TRBV7-2; no clear D. The V and J ends lost 0 bases and 0 bases respectively, with 9 bases between them. The CDR3 loop spans 16 amino acids. Germline CDR1 SGHTA, CDR2 FQGNSA. CDR3 DNA: TGTGCCAGCAGCTTAGCCCTCTCTAACTCTGGAAACACCATATATTTT. This encodes CASSLALSNSGNTIYF.

This sequence joins TRBV28 and TRBJ2-2; D might be TRBD1 (5 bases). The germline V gene has CDR1 MDHEN and CDR2 SYDVKM. V shed 6 bases and J shed 7 bases, with 18 bases lying between them. The CDR3 loop spans 15 amino acids. The CDR3 region has the DNA TGTGCCAGCAGCTGGGATATCCTTAGGGGCGGGGAGCTGTTTTTT. Translated, it gives CASSWDILRGGELFF.

This rearrangement joins TRBV28 to TRBJ2-7, with D tentatively TRBD2 (5 bases). V lost 6 bases and J lost 3, with 12 bases in between. Germline V lookup: CDR1 MDHEN, CDR2 SYDVKM. The CDR3 is 13 residues long. This CDR3 is CASSAPRGYEQYV. DNA for the CDR3: TGTGCCAGCAGCGCCCCCCGGGGCTACGAGCAGTACGTC.

This chain links TRBV6-1 with TRBJ1-4; TRBD1 aligns across 7 bases. CDR1 and CDR2 from the germline V gene are MNHNS and SASEGT. This CDR3 is 15 amino acids long. The V and J ends lost 1 base and 8 bases, in that order; junction bases with no gene match: 7. CDR3 bases: TGTGCCAGCAGTGAAGGCGACAGGGATTACGAAAAACTGTTTTTT. Its translation: CASSEGDRDYEKLFF.

V is TRBV5-1 and J is TRBJ2-3; D unclear. The CDR3 is 14 residues long. V was pared by 0 bases and J by 1 base, with 6 bases between. Germline assignment: CDR1 SGHRS and CDR2 YFSETQ. DNA for the CDR3: TGCGCCAGCAGCTTGGGAGTGGGCACAGATACGCAGTATTTT. Encoded protein: CASSLGVGTDTQYF.

This rearrangement joins TRBV3-1 (or the pseudogene TRBV3-2) to TRBJ1-2; the match to TRBD1 covers 10 bases. The CDR3 runs to 14 residues. Germline-derived CDR1 and CDR2 are LGHDT and YNNKEL (reference sequence). The J segment lost 5 bases and the V segment lost 2 bases, leaving 2 bases of the junction unmatched. The CDR3 protein is CASSQPGQGYGYTF. In DNA form, the CDR3 reads TGTGCCAGCAGCCAACCGGGACAGGGGTATGGCTACACCTTC.

The chain couples TRBV4-1 to TRBJ2-2, with TRBD1 as a possible D gene (5 bases). Looked up from germline, CDR1 is MGHRA and CDR2 is YSYEKL. This CDR3 has 14 amino acids. Between the trimmed V and J ends, which lost 1 base and 10 bases, there was a span of 13 bases. This CDR3 reads CASSQVAGHEELFF. CDR3 bases: TGCGCCAGCAGCCAAGTGGCAGGGCACGAGGAGCTGTTTTTT.

This chain uses TRBV4-3 with TRBJ1-2; possible D gene TRBD1, 6 bases. Between the trimmed V and J ends, which lost 0 bases and 4 bases, there was a span of 12 bases. This CDR3 spans 15 amino acids. Germline V gene data show CDR1 as LGHNA and CDR2 as YSLEER. The CDR3 protein is CASSQDTTGSYGYTF. The CDR3 bases are TGCGCCAGCAGCCAAGATACGACAGGCAGCTATGGCTACACCTTC.

The chain joins TRBV4-1 to TRBJ2-7, with a weak D call TRBD1 (5 bases). Germline V gene sequence: CDR1 MGHRA, CDR2 YSYEKL. The CDR3 loop spans 13 amino acids. Trimming cost V 1 base and J 4 bases, with 8 bases left between them. DNA for the CDR3: TGCGCCAGCAGCCAAGGCGCAGGGTACGAGCAGTACGTC. This gives the protein CASSQGAGYEQYV.

The gene calls are TRBV12-5 and TRBJ2-1, with 7 bases fitting TRBD2. Germline V gene lookup returns CDR1 LGHNT and CDR2 FRNRAP. V gave up 4 bases and J gave up 6 bases; unmatched junction bases: 6. This CDR3 has 14 residues. CDR3 loop: CASGWGGPGNEQFF. Here the CDR3 DNA reads TGTGCTAGTGGTTGGGGAGGGCCGGGCAATGAGCAGTTCTTC.

The chain uses TRBV7-6 and TRBJ2-1; weak D call: TRBD2 (5 bases). Deletions cut 5 bases from V and 4 bases from J, with 9 bases between. The CDR3 covers 13 residues. CDR1 is SGHVS, CDR2 FNYEAQ, per germline. Here the CDR3 DNA reads TGTGCCAGCAGCCGGGGAGATTACAATGAGCAGTTCTTC. The encoded protein is CASSRGDYNEQFF.

J is TRBJ1-1 and V is TRBV5-4; weak D call: TRBD1 (5 bases). Germline V CDR1 and CDR2: SGHNT, YYREEE (reference sequence). The length of the CDR3 is 14 residues. Trimming took 4 bases from V and 1 from J, leaving 11 bases between them. Written as DNA, the CDR3 is TGTGCCAGCAGCCCCGAGACAGCGAACACTGAAGCTTTCTTT. Protein sequence: CASSPETANTEAFF.

Only one count was recorded for this clone. The gene calls are TRBV5-4 and TRBJ2-5, with 10 bases fitting TRBD2. Germline CDR1 SGHNT, CDR2 YYREEE (reference sequence). The CDR3 extends over 14 amino acids. V lost 5 bases to trimming and J lost 5 bases; unmatched junction nucleotides: 6. The CDR3 sequence is CASSLAGGRETQYF. The CDR3 DNA is TGTGCCAGCAGTTTAGCGGGGGGAAGGGAGACCCAGTACTTC.

This clone came up once. V and J are TRBV5-1 and TRBJ2-1, with 10 bases aligning to TRBD1. CDR1 and CDR2 from the germline V gene are SGHRS and YFSETQ. This CDR3 is 16 amino acids long. J gave up 8 bases and V 0 bases, and 8 bases lay outside the gene matches. CDR3 DNA sequence: TGCGCCAGCAGCTTGGTGGGGACAGGGGTTGTCGATGAGCAGTTCTTC. The encoded protein is CASSLVGTGVVDEQFF. Variable domain in full (rest from reference TRBV5-1 and TRBJ2-1): KAGVTQTPRYLIKTRGQQVTLSCSPISGHRSVSWYQQTPGQGLQFLFEYFSETQRNKGNFPGRFSGRQFSNSRSEMNVSTLELGDSALYLCASSLVGTGVVDEQFFGPGTRLTVL.

V gene TRBV6-1 combines with J gene TRBJ1-6; the D gene is possibly TRBD1 (6 bases). V lost 2 bases to trimming and J lost 7 bases, with 15 bases between them. There are 16 residues in the CDR3. Germline loops: CDR1 MNHNS, CDR2 SASEGT. CDR3: CASSEPLTGGNSPLHF. The CDR3 coding sequence is TGTGCCAGCAGTGAACCCCTGACAGGCGGCAATTCACCCCTCCACTTT.

J is TRBJ2-5 and V is TRBV28; 8 nucleotides align to TRBD2. CDR1 MDHEN and CDR2 SYDVKM come from the germline V gene. This CDR3 spans 16 amino acids. The V segment lost 2 bases and the J segment 1 base; nucleotides outside the gene matches: 6. CDR3 residues: CASSLDLSGVQETQYF. CDR3 in DNA: TGTGCCAGCAGTTTAGATCTTAGCGGGGTCCAAGAGACCCAGTACTTC. Full variable domain (missing parts from reference TRBV28 and TRBJ2-5): DVKVTQSSRYLVKRTGEKVFLECVQDMDHENMFWYRQDPGLGLRLIYFSYDVKMKEKGDIPEGYSVSREKKERFSLILESASTNQTSMYLCASSLDLSGVQETQYFGPGTRLLVL.

V and J are TRBV4-1 and TRBJ1-5, with TRBD1 matching over 9 bases. Germline V gene sequence: CDR1 MGHRA, CDR2 YSYEKL. CDR3 size: 18 residues. Trimming cost V 1 base and J 2 bases; bases outside gene matches: 9. This CDR3 is CASSQAPFRDRGNQPQHF. The CDR3 bases are TGCGCCAGCAGCCAAGCCCCCTTCCGGGACAGGGGCAATCAGCCCCAGCATTTT.

The CDR3 here is CASSMTGANTEAFF. The CDR3 nucleotides read TGTGCCAGCAGCATGACAGGGGCGAACACTGAAGCTTTCTTT. The chain uses TRBV9 and TRBJ1-1; 8 bases align to TRBD1. V lost 4 bases and J lost 1; bases outside the gene matches: 3. CDR1 and CDR2 (germline): SGDLS, YYNGEE. This CDR3 spans 14 amino acids.

J is TRBJ2-5 and V is TRBV5-1, with 9 bases aligning to TRBD1. Trimming cost V 1 base and J 4 bases; bases outside gene matches: 5. Per the germline V gene, CDR1 is SGHRS and CDR2 is YFSETQ. CDR3 length: 15 residues. CDR3 nucleotides: TGCGCCAGCAGCTTGAATACAGGGGGCGGAGAGACCCAGTACTTC. The encoded protein is CASSLNTGGGETQYF.

The V gene is TRBV2, the J gene TRBJ2-2; possible D gene TRBD2, 6 bases. Germline CDR1 and CDR2: SNHLY and FYNNEI. The V and J ends lost 6 bases and 5 bases respectively, with 10 bases between them. The length of the CDR3 is 13 residues. The CDR3 bases are TGTGCCAGCAGGGGAGGTTGGACCGGGGAGCTGTTTTTT. This sequence encodes CASRGGWTGELFF.

V is TRBV29-1 and J is TRBJ2-2; 9 nucleotides align to TRBD1. After removal of 7 bases from V and 0 bases from J, the junction contained 6 bases not matched to a gene. The CDR3 is 15 amino acids. Germline loops: CDR1 SQVTM, CDR2 ANQGSEA. The CDR3 DNA reads TGCAGCGCCGGGACAGGGTTGGCGAACACCGGGGAGCTGTTTTTT. It translates to CSAGTGLANTGELFF.

The chain employs TRBV5-1 and TRBJ1-6; D call uncertain. The V gene's germline CDR1 is SGHRS and CDR2 YFSETQ. V gave up 0 bases and J gave up 0 bases, with 10 bases separating them. The CDR3 is 17 residues long. The CDR3 reads CASSLEGRNSYNSPLHF. The CDR3 DNA reads as TGCGCCAGCAGCTTGGAAGGCAGGAACTCCTATAATTCACCCCTCCACTTT. The full variable domain, its missing parts supplied by reference TRBV5-1 and TRBJ1-6, is KAGVTQTPRYLIKTRGQQVTLSCSPISGHRSVSWYQQTPGQGLQFLFEYFSETQRNKGNFPGRFSGRQFSNSRSEMNVSTLELGDSALYLCASSLEGRNSYNSPLHFGNGTRLTVT.

This rearrangement joins TRBV5-6 to TRBJ1-1; no definite D call. Germline CDR1 is SGHDT and CDR2 is YYEEEE. The CDR3 sequence is 18 residues long. Trimming pared 0 bases from V and 7 bases from J, leaving 25 bases between. The CDR3 DNA sequence: TGTGCCAGCAGCTTGGGATCCACGGTGGGCAGCCCAGATTTTGAAGCTTTCTTT. Protein sequence: CASSLGSTVGSPDFEAFF.

This chain connects TRBV27 to TRBJ2-7, with a tentative D call TRBD1 (5 bases). The CDR3 runs to 16 residues. CDR1 and CDR2 from the germline V gene are MNHEY and SMNVEV (reference sequence). V was pared by 0 bases and J by 5 bases, with 17 bases between. Here the CDR3 reads CASSLSTLWGEDEQYF. The CDR3 coding sequence is TGTGCCAGCAGTTTATCGACACTTTGGGGCGAGGACGAGCAGTACTTC.

This clone was counted only a few times. The chain combines TRBV28 with TRBJ2-2; D is unresolved. The V end lost 2 bases, the J end lost 8 bases, and 6 bases lay between the germline ends. This CDR3 is 12 amino acids long. Germline-derived CDR1 and CDR2 are MDHEN and SYDVKM. Here the CDR3 DNA reads TGTGCCAGCAGTTTAGAGAGGGGGGAGCTGTTTTTT. Translated, it gives CASSLERGELFF.

The chain recombines TRBV2 with TRBJ1-2, with TRBD1 matching 9 bases. Germline-derived CDR1 and CDR2 are SNHLY and FYNNEI. V shed 6 bases and J 4 bases; nucleotides not matched to a gene: 6. The CDR3 consists of 14 residues. In DNA, the CDR3 is TGTGCCAGCAGGGGGACAGGGATTCGCTATGGCTACACCTTC. Its translation: CASRGTGIRYGYTF.